This is a list of T cell receptor beta chains from one sample in a study of cytomegalovirus exposure and HLA in healthy donors. This table comes from immunoSEQ multiplex PCR, and its TCRdb copy is limited to in-frame clones, with some not included. The table lists over 120,000 clones, 80% of them singletons. Material: PBMCs. The receptor source for this set is a middle-aged man in good health and CMV-seronegative. Each CDR3 is given with its conserved first and last residue. The D gene is left open where the match is weak. A row's size may be missing; if present it is once, few, many or a size class.

clone_size | d_call | j_call | v_call | cdr3_nt | cdr3_aa
NA | NA | TRBJ2-2 | TRBV28 | TGTGCCAGCAGGCGACAGGGAGGTGGCGGGGAGCTGTTTTTT | CASRRQGGGGELFF
few | TRBD1 | TRBJ1-1 | TRBV28 | TGTGCCAGCAGACGGGACAGCGAAGCTTTCTTT | CASRRDSEAFF
NA | NA | TRBJ1-2 | TRBV7-2 | TGTGCCAGCAGCTTTCAGGATAACTATGGCTACACCTTC | CASSFQDNYGYTF
NA | TRBD2 | TRBJ2-5 | TRBV5-4 | TGTGCCAGCAGCTTGCCCGGACTAGCGGGCACGTACTTC | CASSLPGLAGTYF
NA | NA | TRBJ2-1 | TRBV7-8 | TGTGCCAGCAGCTTAGGGCAGAGTCAGGGCAATGAGCAGTTCTTC | CASSLGQSQGNEQFF
NA | NA | TRBJ2-2 | TRBV5-1 | TGCGCCAGCAGCTTGGGAGACTACACCGGGGAGCTGTTTTTT | CASSLGDYTGELFF
NA | TRBD2 | TRBJ2-5 | TRBV10-2 | TGCGCCAGCAGTGAGTCAATGGGCGGGGGGGTCCAAGAGACCCAGTACTTC | CASSESMGGGVQETQYF
NA | NA | TRBJ1-6 | TRBV9 | TGTGCCAGCAGCGTAGCTACGAGAGGTTCACCCCTCCACTTT | CASSVATRGSPLHF
NA | TRBD1 | TRBJ1-5 | TRBV27 | TGTGCCAGCAGTGTCGGACAGGGGGTAGGTAGCAATCAGCCCCAGCATTTT | CASSVGQGVGSNQPQHF
NA | NA | TRBJ2-3 | TRBV6-4 | TGTGCCAGCAGTGACTCACAAGCAGATACGCAGTATTTT | CASSDSQADTQYF
NA | NA | TRBJ1-1 | TRBV10-2 | TGCGCCAGCAGTGAGTCTACCGGGACTCGGGAATCTGCTTTCTTT | CASSESTGTRESAFF
NA | NA | TRBJ1-2 | TRBV7-2 | TGTGCCAGCAGGGGGAGGGGGGACTATGGCTACACCTTC | CASRGRGDYGYTF
NA | NA | TRBJ1-1 | TRBV5-1 | TGCGCCAGCAGCAAACACACACAGAACACTGAAGCTTTCTTT | CASSKHTQNTEAFF
NA | NA | TRBJ1-6 | TRBV14 | TGTGCCACCACGTTCGGGGGGGCCGGTAATTCACCCCTCCACTTT | CATTFGGAGNSPLHF
once | NA | TRBJ2-7 | TRBV5-1 | TGCGCCAGCAGCCTCCAGGGAACCTCCTACGAGCAGTACTTC | CASSLQGTSYEQYF
NA | TRBD2 | TRBJ2-5 | TRBV15 | TGTGCCACCAGCAGACCTACTAGCGGGGGAGAGACCCAGTACTTC | CATSRPTSGGETQYF
NA | NA | TRBJ2-7 | TRBV5-4 | TGTGCCAGCAGCCGAGGTTCCGACAGCTCCTACGAGCAGTACTTC | CASSRGSDSSYEQYF
NA | NA | TRBJ2-2 | TRBV4-1 | TGCGCCAGCAGCCATGCTATGACTGACGCGAACACCGGGGAGCTGTTTTTT | CASSHAMTDANTGELFF
NA | NA | TRBJ2-3 | TRBV21-1 | TGTGCCAGCAGTTTCGGCCGGGGGGTTCCTAGCACAGATACGCAGTATTTT | CASSFGRGVPSTDTQYF
NA | TRBD2 | TRBJ2-2 | TRBV12-5 | TGTGCTAGTGATGGACTAGCGGGGGTGTACGGGGAGCTGTTTTTT | CASDGLAGVYGELFF
NA | TRBD1 | TRBJ2-1 | TRBV6-1 | TGTGCCAGCAGTGAACGGACAGGGTTGGTAGGGGACGATGAGCAGTTCTTC | CASSERTGLVGDDEQFF
NA | TRBD1 | TRBJ2-2 | TRBV4-1 | TGCGCCAGCAGCCACTGGACAGGAACGAACACCGGGGAGCTGTTTTTT | CASSHWTGTNTGELFF
NA | NA | TRBJ2-1 | TRBV6-1 | TGTGCCAGCAGTGTAGGGGCAGCTTACAATGAGCAGTTCTTC | CASSVGAAYNEQFF
NA | NA | TRBJ2-1 | TRBV7-9 | TGTGCCAGCAGCCATACTAGCTTAAAGGGCAATGAGCAGTTCTTC | CASSHTSLKGNEQFF